The T cell receptor (beta chain) under discussion was sequenced for a study of cytomegalovirus exposure and HLA in healthy donors. The CDR3 loop spans 15 amino acids. Germline CDR1 MNHNY, CDR2 SVGAGI (reference sequence). V trimming: 6 bases; J trimming: 4 bases; junction bases outside the gene matches: 3. PCR employed 60 Vbeta and 13 Jbeta primers. Sequenced by immunoSEQ multiplex PCR; TCRdb stores in-frame clones only, minus some. The table includes under 200,000 clones, about 78% detected once. Sequences were obtained from PBMCs. The chain combines TRBV6-6 with TRBJ2-1; 13 positions agree with TRBD2. This receptor was identified in a man aged 35 to 55 in good health and CMV-seronegative. DNA for the CDR3: TGTGCCAGCAGCGGGACTAGCGGGAAATACAATGAGCAGTTCTTC. Translating it yields CASSGTSGKYNEQFF.